The source of this T cell receptor (beta chain) is a study of early T cells in non-severe SARS-CoV-2 infection. Across the whole study: Whole-blood bulk RNA, unsorted, was sequenced, and chains were unpaired.

This clonotype was recorded a few times. From the 5' RACE reads, TCRdb called clonotypes with MiXCR, one entry per CDR3 protein. The data hold tens of thousands of distinct CDR3 sequences, with 10% observed a single time. This CDR3 comprises 16 residues. CDR1 and CDR2 from the germline V gene are DFQATT and SNEGSKA (reference sequence). V lost 5 bases to trimming and J lost 1 base; unmatched junction nucleotides: 6. The clonotype originates from an adult who was a healthcare worker with PCR-confirmed SARS-CoV-2 infection or an uninfected control (not recorded which). This sequence joins TRBV20-1 and TRBJ2-1; 12 nucleotides align to TRBD2. The sequencing sample was made of whole blood. The DNA for the CDR3 is TGCAGTGCTCCACGGACTAGCGGGGAGTCCTACAATGAGCAGTTCTTC. Amino acids: CSAPRTSGESYNEQFF.